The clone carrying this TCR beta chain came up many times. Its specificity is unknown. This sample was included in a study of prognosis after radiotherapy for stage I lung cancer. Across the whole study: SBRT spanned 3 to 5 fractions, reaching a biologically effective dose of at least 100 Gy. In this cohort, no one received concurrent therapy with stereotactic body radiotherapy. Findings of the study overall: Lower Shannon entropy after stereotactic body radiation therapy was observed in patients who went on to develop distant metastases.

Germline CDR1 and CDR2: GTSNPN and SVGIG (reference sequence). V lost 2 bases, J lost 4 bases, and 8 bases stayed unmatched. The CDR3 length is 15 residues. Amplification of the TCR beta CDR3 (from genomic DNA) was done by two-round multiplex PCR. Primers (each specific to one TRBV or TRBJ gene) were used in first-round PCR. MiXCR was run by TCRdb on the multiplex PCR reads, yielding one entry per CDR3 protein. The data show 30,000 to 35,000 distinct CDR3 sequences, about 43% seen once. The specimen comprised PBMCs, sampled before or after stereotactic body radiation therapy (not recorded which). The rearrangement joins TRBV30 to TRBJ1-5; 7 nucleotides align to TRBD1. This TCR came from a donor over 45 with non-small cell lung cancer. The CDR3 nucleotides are TGTGCCTGGAGTCCGATCGACAGGGTAAATCAGCCCCAGCATTTT. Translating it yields CAWSPIDRVNQPQHF.